What follows are 32 T cell receptor beta chains derived from one specimen sequenced in a study of cytomegalovirus exposure and HLA in healthy donors. The PCR was carried out with 60 Vbeta primers and 13 Jbeta primers. Sequenced by immunoSEQ multiplex PCR; TCRdb stores in-frame clones only, minus some. The sample has around 200,000 clones, 60% to 80% seen once. Sequenced: PBMCs. All receptors come from a woman younger than 45 in good health and CMV-seropositive.

This clone was counted only a few times. The V gene is TRBV15, the J gene TRBJ2-7; D is possibly TRBD2 (5 bases). V lost 5 bases, J lost 2 bases, and 16 bases lay in between. Germline V gives CDR1 LNHNV, CDR2 YYDKDF (reference sequence). CDR3 length: 15 amino acids. CDR3 sequence reads: CATSRGGSFPYEQYF. In nucleotides, the CDR3 is TGTGCCACCAGCCGAGGAGGCAGTTTCCCCTACGAGCAGTACTTC.

The chain is built from TRBV6-5 and TRBJ2-7; a weak D match, TRBD2 (6 bases). V lost 7 bases and J lost 2, with 12 bases in between. The CDR3 loop spans 13 amino acids. Germline CDR1 is MNHEY and CDR2 is SVGAGI. The CDR3 DNA reads TGTGCCAGCAAACCGGGAGCCCCCTACGAGCAGTACTTC. Translated: CASKPGAPYEQYF.

The V call is TRBV7-2, the J call TRBJ2-5, with D possibly TRBD2 on 6 matching bases. V was trimmed by 3 bases and J by 2 bases, leaving 10 bases between them. Germline V gives CDR1 SGHTA, CDR2 FQGNSA. The CDR3 spans 14 residues. Here the CDR3 DNA reads TGTGCCAGCAGCTTTGCTAGCGCACAAGAGACCCAGTACTTC. Translation: CASSFASAQETQYF.

This clone was picked up a small number of times. Written as DNA, the CDR3 is TGTGCCAGCAGCTTAGTGCTGAGGGATGAGCAGTTCTTC. Translated, it gives CASSLVLRDEQFF. The V gene is TRBV7-9, the J gene TRBJ2-1; TRBD2 is a possible D gene (5 bases). V lost 1 base to trimming and J lost 8 bases, with 9 bases between them. The CDR3 contains 13 residues. Germline assignment: CDR1 SEHNR and CDR2 FQNEAQ (reference sequence).

Remarks on this clone: The sample holds other DNA sequences that translate to the same CDR3. The genes are TRBV4-1 and TRBJ2-7; 9 bases are a match to TRBD1. CDR1 is MGHRA and CDR2 is YSYEKL in the germline V gene. The trim removed 1 base at V and 3 bases at J, leaving 4 bases unmatched. This CDR3 is built from 15 residues. The CDR3 is CASSQGTGELYEQYF. CDR3 sequence (DNA): TGCGCCAGCAGCCAAGGGACAGGGGAACTCTACGAGCAGTACTTC.

This rearrangement joins TRBV28 to TRBJ1-6, with D maybe TRBD1 (5 bases). Germline CDR1 and CDR2: MDHEN and SYDVKM. CDR3 size: 17 residues. The germline V and J ends were trimmed by 5 bases and 10 bases, with 24 bases remaining between them. CDR3 nucleotides: TGTGCCAGCAGTCCCCAGCTATCCGTTTTGGGGGGATCACCCCTCCACTTT. Protein: CASSPQLSVLGGSPLHF.

This chain uses TRBV6-1 with TRBJ1-2; 11 positions agree with TRBD1. This CDR3 has 14 residues. V shed 6 bases, J shed 6 bases, and the junction held 6 bases outside the gene matches. Germline assignment: CDR1 MNHNS and CDR2 SASEGT. Here the CDR3 reads CASRWTGGSDGYTF. CDR3 sequence (DNA): TGTGCCAGCAGGTGGACAGGGGGCTCGGATGGCTACACCTTC.

With respect to this clone: In the same sample, other DNA sequences code for this CDR3. The chain's CDR3 is CASSLDRLARSTGELFF. The DNA of the CDR3 is TGTGCCAGCAGCTTAGATCGGCTAGCGCGAAGCACCGGGGAGCTGTTTTTT. This chain links TRBV11-2 with TRBJ2-2; the D gene is possibly TRBD2 (6 bases). Per germline, CDR1 SGHAT and CDR2 FQNNGV. The CDR3 sequence is 17 residues long. With 0 bases removed from V and 4 bases from J, the gap between germline ends came to 15 bases.

The chain uses TRBV18 and TRBJ2-7; 8 bases line up with TRBD1. The CDR3 loop spans 16 amino acids. Germline V gene lookup returns CDR1 KGHSH and CDR2 LQKENI. The V and J ends lost 3 bases and 3 bases, in that order; junction bases with no gene match: 10. The CDR3 nucleotides are TGTGCCAGCTCACCTTTAAGAGAGACAGGGGACTACGAGCAGTACTTC. This translates into CASSPLRETGDYEQYF.

The V gene is TRBV5-4, the J gene TRBJ2-2, with TRBD2 matching 13 bases. Trimming at V came to 4 bases and at J to 3 bases, leaving 3 bases not matched to a gene. Germline V gene lookup returns CDR1 SGHNT and CDR2 YYREEE (reference sequence). The CDR3 runs 16 residues. The CDR3 sequence: CASSPGLAGHTGELFF. The CDR3 region has the DNA TGTGCCAGCAGCCCGGGACTAGCGGGGCACACCGGGGAGCTGTTTTTT.

This clone showed up just a few times. The V call is TRBV6-1, the J call TRBJ2-3, with a possible D match to TRBD2 (7 bases). Germline V gene lookup returns CDR1 MNHNS and CDR2 SASEGT. Deletions cut 4 bases from V and 2 bases from J, with 19 bases between. CDR3 length: 17 amino acids. The CDR3 sequence: CASSARGRGRITDTQYF. The CDR3 DNA reads as TGTGCCAGCAGTGCAAGAGGGAGGGGGAGGATCACAGATACGCAGTATTTT.

This clone was seen a few times. The chain has TRBV5-1 and TRBJ2-1, with 9 bases aligning to TRBD2. The CDR3 is made up of 15 amino acids. V shed 1 base, J shed 5 bases, and the junction held 4 bases outside the gene matches. The germline gives CDR1 SGHRS, CDR2 YFSETQ. CDR3 bases: TGCGCCAGCAGCTTGATAGCGGGAGCGAACAATGAGCAGTTCTTC. Residues: CASSLIAGANNEQFF. The entire variable domain, with the rest obtained from reference TRBV5-1 and TRBJ2-1, is as follows: KAGVTQTPRYLIKTRGQQVTLSCSPISGHRSVSWYQQTPGQGLQFLFEYFSETQRNKGNFPGRFSGRQFSNSRSEMNVSTLELGDSALYLCASSLIAGANNEQFFGPGTRLTVL.

This clone appeared a few times. This rearrangement joins TRBV28 to TRBJ2-7, with D possibly matching TRBD1 (6 bases). The CDR3 runs to 13 residues. Germline V gives CDR1 MDHEN, CDR2 SYDVKM. V lost 5 bases, J lost 2 bases, and 10 bases lay in between. DNA of the CDR3: TGTGCCAGCAGTCCAGGGGCGACCTACGAGCAGTACTTC. It specifies CASSPGATYEQYF.

The chain couples TRBV5-1 to TRBJ2-7; no clear D. Germline lookup yields CDR1 SGHRS and CDR2 YFSETQ. Deletions cut 1 base from V and 6 bases from J, with 11 bases between. The CDR3 loop spans 13 amino acids. Here the CDR3 reads CASSLPSRIEQYF. CDR3 nucleotide sequence: TGCGCCAGCAGCTTGCCGTCGAGAATCGAGCAGTACTTC.

This clone is a singleton in its sample. The genes are TRBV6-1 and TRBJ2-1; D ambiguous. With 7 bases removed from V and 9 bases from J, the gap between germline ends came to 7 bases. Germline values: CDR1 MNHNS, CDR2 SASEGT. This CDR3 has 10 residues. In DNA form, the CDR3 reads TGTGCCAGCAAAAGCTTTGAGCAGTTCTTC. Encoded protein: CASKSFEQFF.

The J gene is TRBJ1-1, the V gene TRBV29-1, with TRBD1 as a possible D gene (5 bases). Germline V lookup: CDR1 SQVTM, CDR2 ANQGSEA. The CDR3 is 14 residues long. Deletions cut 7 bases from V and 4 bases from J, with 19 bases between. This CDR3 reads CSGGDGRGSTEAFF. The CDR3 DNA reads as TGCAGCGGAGGGGACGGCCGGGGGTCCACTGAAGCTTTCTTT. The complete variable domain, with remaining parts taken from reference TRBV29-1 and TRBJ1-1, reads SAVISQKPSRDICQRGTSLTIQCQVDSQVTMMFWYRQQPGQSLTLIATANQGSEATYESGFVIDKFPISRPNLTFSTLTVSNMSPEDSSIYLCSGGDGRGSTEAFFGQGTRLTVV.

The CDR3 region is CASSFVTRGYEQYF. The DNA for the CDR3 is TGTGCCAGCAGCTTCGTCACCAGGGGCTACGAGCAGTACTTC. The rearrangement joins TRBV7-8 to TRBJ2-5; TRBD1 is a possible D gene (6 bases). The J call may be mistaken, given a closer DNA end match to TRBJ2-7. CDR3 length: 14 residues. CDR1 is SGHVS, CDR2 FQNEAQ, per germline.

The V gene is TRBV29-1, the J gene TRBJ2-1, with D possibly matching TRBD1 (6 bases). The CDR3 runs 14 residues. Germline assignment: CDR1 SQVTM and CDR2 ANQGSEA. Trimming stripped 7 bases from V and 0 bases from J, with 13 bases between. CDR3 amino acids: CSGDTGSSYNEQFF. In DNA form, the CDR3 reads TGCAGCGGAGACACAGGGAGCTCCTACAATGAGCAGTTCTTC.

V usage is TRBV7-9 and J usage is TRBJ1-1; 10 bases line up with TRBD1. This CDR3 contains 16 residues. Trimming took 3 bases from V and 5 from J; bases not matched to a gene: 9. CDR1 and CDR2 from the germline V gene are SEHNR and FQNEAQ (reference sequence). The CDR3 is CASSFSGQGRKTEAFF. The DNA for the CDR3 is TGTGCCAGCAGCTTCTCGGGACAGGGGAGGAAGACTGAAGCTTTCTTT.

This clone has only a few counts. This chain uses TRBV28 with TRBJ2-7; TRBD1 is a possible D gene (6 bases). The CDR3 consists of 14 residues. V was clipped by 5 bases and J by 0 bases, with 11 bases between them. CDR1 MDHEN and CDR2 SYDVKM come from the germline V gene. CDR3 DNA sequence: TGTGCCAGCAGTACAGGGCTGAGCTCCTACGAGCAGTACTTC. Protein sequence: CASSTGLSSYEQYF.

This chain connects TRBV6-6 to TRBJ2-5; TRBD1 matches at 7 bases. Germline V lookup: CDR1 MNHNY, CDR2 SVGAGI (reference sequence). The trim removed 5 bases at V and 5 bases at J, leaving 11 bases unmatched. This CDR3 is built from 15 residues. The CDR3 reads CASSTTGAGSETQYF. The CDR3 region has the DNA TGTGCCAGCAGTACCACAGGGGCTGGTAGTGAGACCCAGTACTTC.

The genes are TRBV11-2 and TRBJ2-7; D call uncertain. Germline assignment: CDR1 SGHAT and CDR2 FQNNGV. The CDR3 spans 17 residues. Trimming took off 5 bases at V and 2 bases at J, with 22 bases between the two ends. The CDR3 loop reads CASSPTTTGGNTYEQYF. Here the CDR3 DNA reads TGTGCCAGCAGCCCCACAACGACTGGCGGCAATACCTACGAGCAGTACTTC. The full variable domain, with the rest looked up from reference TRBV11-2 and TRBJ2-7, is EAGVAQSPRYKIIEKRQSVAFWCNPISGHATLYWYQQILGQGPKLLIQFQNNGVVDDSQLPKDRFSAERLKGVDSTLKIQPAKLEDSAVYLCASSPTTTGGNTYEQYFGPGTRLTVT.

This sequence joins TRBV19 and TRBJ2-7, with 7 bases identical to TRBD1. Germline V CDR1 and CDR2: LNHDA, SQIVND (reference sequence). The V segment lost 3 bases and the J segment 3 bases; nucleotides outside the gene matches: 11. The CDR3 is made up of 16 amino acids. DNA for the CDR3: TGTGCCAGTAGTATTACAGGGGTGGGACATCGCTACGAGCAGTACTTC. It specifies CASSITGVGHRYEQYF.

This chain connects TRBV7-2 to TRBJ2-3; the D gene is possibly TRBD1 (6 bases). The CDR3 is 13 amino acids. CDR1 and CDR2 (germline): SGHTA, FQGNSA. The V gene lost 4 bases and the J gene lost 7 bases, with 12 bases spanning the gap. The DNA of the CDR3 is TGTGCCAGCAGCTCTGACAGGACGAATACGCAGTATTTT. Encoded protein: CASSSDRTNTQYF.

CDR3 sequence reads: CASSVSQEGYGYTF. The DNA of the CDR3 is TGTGCCAGCAGTGTTAGTCAGGAAGGCTATGGCTACACCTTC. V is TRBV2 and J is TRBJ1-2; D unclear. Germline V CDR1 and CDR2: SNHLY, FYNNEI. Trimming stripped 4 bases from V and 4 bases from J, with 13 bases between. This CDR3 has 14 amino acids. The complete variable domain, with remaining parts taken from reference TRBV2 and TRBJ1-2, reads EPEVTQTPSHQVTQMGQEVILRCVPISNHLYFYWYRQILGQKVEFLVSFYNNEISEKSEIFDDQFSVERPDGSNFTLKIRSTKLEDSAMYFCASSVSQEGYGYTFGSGTRLTVV.

The count of this clone is one. The V gene is TRBV18, the J gene TRBJ2-5; TRBD2 matches at 10 bases. CDR1 is KGHSH and CDR2 is LQKENI in the germline V gene. This CDR3 spans 18 amino acids. Germline trimming cut 2 bases from V and 4 bases from J; bases unmatched to any gene: 13. CDR3 protein: CASSPLSSGRGGRETQYF. CDR3 DNA: TGTGCCAGCTCACCATTATCTAGCGGGAGAGGAGGAAGAGAGACCCAGTACTTC.

The V call is TRBV7-2, the J call TRBJ1-1, with 9 bases identical to TRBD1. J gave up 0 bases and V 4 bases, and 3 bases lay outside the gene matches. The CDR3 is 15 amino acids. Germline lookup yields CDR1 SGHTA and CDR2 FQGNSA. The CDR3 coding sequence is TGTGCCAGCAGCTCCGGGACAGGGTTGAACACTGAAGCTTTCTTT. Translation: CASSSGTGLNTEAFF. The variable domain in full, with the rest retrieved from reference TRBV7-2 and TRBJ1-1, is GAGVSQSPSNKVTEKGKDVELRCDPISGHTALYWYRQSLGQGLEFLIYFQGNSAPDKSGLPSDRFSAERTGGSVSTLTIQRTQQEDSAVYLCASSSGTGLNTEAFFGQGTRLTVV.

The chain has TRBV5-4 and TRBJ2-5; TRBD2 matches at 9 bases. CDR3 length equals 15 residues. The V segment lost 3 bases and the J segment 5 bases; nucleotides outside the gene matches: 8. Germline V gene lookup returns CDR1 SGHNT and CDR2 YYREEE (reference sequence). The CDR3, as DNA: TGTGCCAGCAGCTCCGTAGCGGGAGTCTGGGAGACCCAGTACTTC. Translated: CASSSVAGVWETQYF.

CDR3 protein: CASSFRLAGVGVDTQYF. For the CDR3, the DNA is TGTGCCAGCAGTTTCAGGCTAGCGGGAGTGGGCGTAGATACGCAGTATTTT. This sequence joins TRBV28 and TRBJ2-3; 10 bases are a match to TRBD2. Germline CDR1 is MDHEN and CDR2 is SYDVKM. Losses at the gene ends were 3 bases for V and 5 bases for J; bases not matched to a gene: 11. This CDR3 has 17 residues. Filled out from reference TRBV28 and TRBJ2-3, the complete variable domain reads DVKVTQSSRYLVKRTGEKVFLECVQDMDHENMFWYRQDPGLGLRLIYFSYDVKMKEKGDIPEGYSVSREKKERFSLILESASTNQTSMYLCASSFRLAGVGVDTQYFGPGTRLTVL.

The rearrangement links TRBV15 to TRBJ2-3, with TRBD2 as a possible D gene (5 bases). The germline V gene encodes CDR1 LNHNV and CDR2 YYDKDF (reference sequence). The V and J ends lost 1 base and 1 base respectively, with 12 bases between them. The CDR3 runs 16 residues. Here the CDR3 DNA reads TGTGCCACCAGCAGAGGGCGACGGCGGGGCACAGATACGCAGTATTTT. Encoded protein: CATSRGRRRGTDTQYF. The whole variable domain, filled in from reference TRBV15 and TRBJ2-3, reads DAMVIQNPRYQVTQFGKPVTLSCSQTLNHNVMYWYQQKSSQAPKLLFHYYDKDFNNEADTPDNFQSRRPNTSFCFLDIRSPGLGDTAMYLCATSRGRRRGTDTQYFGPGTRLTVL.

The chain employs TRBV6-1 and TRBJ2-7; D remains ambiguous. Germline values: CDR1 MNHNS, CDR2 SASEGT. V was trimmed by 2 bases and J by 4 bases, leaving 3 bases between them. This CDR3 spans 11 amino acids. The CDR3 DNA is TGTGCCAGCAGTGAATCGTACGAGCAGTACTTC. Protein: CASSESYEQYF.

The genes are TRBV2 and TRBJ1-1; TRBD1 agrees at 9 bases. V gave up 6 bases and J gave up 4 bases; unmatched junction bases: 9. CDR1 is SNHLY, CDR2 FYNNEI, per germline. The CDR3 is 15 amino acids. The DNA for the CDR3 is TGTGCCAGCAGCTCACAGGGGGCGGCTGGCACTGAAGCTTTCTTT. It encodes CASSSQGAAGTEAFF.